The 20 T cell receptor beta chains in this list originate from one sample, sequenced in a study of long-term antiretroviral therapy in people with HIV. With survey level as its setting, the immunoSEQ assay was v3.0. The table came from immunoSEQ multiplex PCR; TCRdb's copy has only in-frame clones and leaves some out. The profile covers tens of thousands of clones, with about 76% appearing a single time and around 10% taken by the ten largest. Sequencing used unsorted PBMCs, obtained 0.1 years before starting antiretroviral therapy. These receptor sequences come from a man in his forties with HIV.

This chain uses TRBV11-2 with TRBJ2-7; 9 bases match TRBD1. V lost 4 bases to trimming and J lost 4 bases; unmatched junction nucleotides: 5. Germline values: CDR1 SGHAT, CDR2 FQNNGV. This CDR3 is built from 14 residues. The CDR3 DNA follows: TGTGCCAGCAGCTGGACAGGGGTGTGGTACGAGCAGTACTTC. The encoded protein is CASSWTGVWYEQYF.

The rearrangement uses TRBV5-4 and TRBJ1-1; possibly TRBD1 for D (5 bases). Germline CDR1 SGHNT, CDR2 YYREEE (reference sequence). This CDR3 is 13 amino acids long. V lost 2 bases to trimming and J lost 2 bases, with 7 bases between them. CDR3: CASSFRVNTEAFF. CDR3 coding DNA: TGTGCCAGCAGCTTCAGGGTAAACACTGAAGCTTTCTTT. The variable domain in full, completed from reference TRBV5-4 and TRBJ1-1, reads ETGVTQSPTHLIKTRGQQVTLRCSSQSGHNTVSWYQQALGQGPQFIFQYYREEENGRGNFPPRFSGLQFPNYSSELNVNALELDDSALYLCASSFRVNTEAFFGQGTRLTVV.

J is TRBJ2-7 and V is TRBV5-1; D remains unclear. In germline, CDR1 is SGHRS, CDR2 YFSETQ. This CDR3 is 13 amino acids long. V lost 8 bases, J lost 6 bases, and 18 bases lay in between. CDR3 in amino acids: CASGPWGMSEQYF. CDR3 sequence (DNA): TGCGCCAGTGGCCCTTGGGGTATGAGCGAGCAGTACTTC.

The chain couples TRBV5-1 to TRBJ2-3; 7 nucleotides align to TRBD2. With V trimmed by 2 bases and J by 1 base, 4 bases remained unmatched. CDR3 size: 15 residues. Germline CDR1 and CDR2: SGHRS and YFSETQ. The CDR3 DNA follows: TGCGCCAGCAGCTTACTCGCGGGAGGCACAGATACGCAGTATTTT. This codes for CASSLLAGGTDTQYF.

The chain carries TRBV28 and TRBJ2-5; TRBD1 aligns across 8 bases. The CDR3 runs to 14 residues. CDR1 and CDR2 from the germline V gene are MDHEN and SYDVKM. J gave up 4 bases and V 3 bases, and 4 bases lay outside the gene matches. CDR3 in DNA: TGTGCCAGCAGTTTTCCACAGGGGGGAGAGACCCAGTACTTC. It specifies CASSFPQGGETQYF. Full variable domain (outside the CDR3, taken from reference TRBV28 and TRBJ2-5): DVKVTQSSRYLVKRTGEKVFLECVQDMDHENMFWYRQDPGLGLRLIYFSYDVKMKEKGDIPEGYSVSREKKERFSLILESASTNQTSMYLCASSFPQGGETQYFGPGTRLLVL.

This clone was recorded only once. V is TRBV6-1 and J is TRBJ2-7; TRBD1 matches at 7 bases. The CDR3 extends over 15 amino acids. The V gene end was trimmed by 2 bases and the J gene end by 6 bases; junction bases not matched to a gene: 10. Germline CDR1 MNHNS, CDR2 SASEGT. The CDR3 protein is CASSERRKGAGEQYF. DNA of the CDR3: TGTGCCAGCAGTGAACGTCGAAAGGGGGCGGGCGAGCAGTACTTC.

This rearrangement joins TRBV5-1 to TRBJ1-5; 9 nucleotides agree with TRBD1. Germline loops: CDR1 SGHRS, CDR2 YFSETQ. V was pared by 3 bases and J by 7 bases, with 8 bases of the junction left unmatched. The CDR3 loop spans 15 amino acids. The CDR3 region has the DNA TGCGCCAGCAGCTCGACAGGGGGGGCGGGCCAGCCCCAGCATTTT. Translation: CASSSTGGAGQPQHF.

J is TRBJ1-1 and V is TRBV29-1; TRBD1 agrees at 7 bases. V shed 8 bases, J shed 0 bases, and the junction held 3 bases outside the gene matches. CDR1 and CDR2 (germline): SQVTM, ANQGSEA. The CDR3 is 12 residues long. CDR3 coding DNA: TGCAGCTCGACAGGGATGAACACTGAAGCTTTCTTT. It codes for CSSTGMNTEAFF.

This rearrangement joins TRBV5-1 to TRBJ2-5; D unclear. The length of the CDR3 is 13 residues. CDR1 is SGHRS, CDR2 YFSETQ, per germline. V was shortened by 4 bases and J by 1 base, with 8 bases between the two germline ends. The CDR3 protein is CASSLQGQETQYF. CDR3 sequence (DNA): TGCGCCAGCAGCCTCCAAGGCCAAGAGACCCAGTACTTC.

The V call is TRBV5-4, the J call TRBJ2-1; D possibly uses TRBD1 or TRBD2 (5 bases each). Trimming took 3 bases from V and 7 from J, leaving 20 bases between them. The CDR3 runs 16 residues. Germline V CDR1 and CDR2: SGHNT, YYREEE (reference sequence). CDR3 nucleotide sequence: TGTGCCAGCAGCTGGTCGGCAGCGAGAGGGGTTAATGAGCAGTTCTTC. Protein product: CASSWSAARGVNEQFF.

The chain links TRBV27 to TRBJ2-7, with D perhaps matching TRBD1 or TRBD2 (5 bases each). Germline V gene data show CDR1 as MNHEY and CDR2 as SMNVEV (reference sequence). The CDR3 has 13 residues. V was pared by 3 bases and J by 6 bases, with 12 bases between. The CDR3 here is CASSFSGTGEQYF. The CDR3 bases are TGTGCCAGCAGTTTTTCCGGGACCGGCGAGCAGTACTTC.

The chain uses TRBV28 and TRBJ2-7, with TRBD1 matching 7 bases. Germline V gives CDR1 MDHEN, CDR2 SYDVKM. This CDR3 contains 14 residues. V lost 2 bases to trimming and J lost 3 bases; unmatched junction nucleotides: 4. The DNA for the CDR3 is TGTGCCAGCAGTTTAGGGACAGTTAACTACGAGCAGTACTTC. It yields the protein CASSLGTVNYEQYF.

This clone appeared a single time. The rearrangement links TRBV7-9 to TRBJ2-7, with D possibly TRBD2 on 6 matching bases. Germline V lookup: CDR1 SEHNR, CDR2 FQNEAQ (reference sequence). V was cut by 4 bases and J by 3 bases, with 13 bases left in between. This CDR3 is 14 amino acids long. The CDR3 is CASSSRARGYEQYF. The CDR3, as DNA: TGTGCCAGCAGCTCGAGGGCGCGGGGCTACGAGCAGTACTTC.

The chain employs TRBV6-5 and TRBJ1-5; unclear D gene. Looked up from germline, CDR1 is MNHEY and CDR2 is SVGAGI. V was cut by 5 bases and J by 4 bases, with 9 bases left in between. The CDR3 contains 13 residues. The CDR3 loop is CASSPGGNQPQHF. CDR3 in DNA: TGTGCCAGCAGTCCGGGTGGGAATCAGCCCCAGCATTTT.

The V and J genes are TRBV7-2 and TRBJ2-5; D is unclear. This CDR3 comprises 13 residues. CDR1 and CDR2 (germline): SGHTA, FQGNSA. Trimming took off 5 bases at V and 5 bases at J, with 12 bases between the two ends. CDR3 in amino acids: CASSKSLGETQYF. The CDR3 DNA reads TGTGCCAGCAGCAAGAGTCTGGGGGAGACCCAGTACTTC.

The V call is TRBV7-9, the J call TRBJ2-1; D call uncertain. Germline loops: CDR1 SEHNR, CDR2 FQNEAQ (reference sequence). The germline V and J ends were trimmed by 1 base and 5 bases, with 3 bases remaining between them. This CDR3 contains 12 residues. The CDR3 protein is CASSLEHNEQFF. In DNA form, the CDR3 reads TGTGCCAGCAGCTTAGAACACAATGAGCAGTTCTTC.

This clone came up a few times. This chain joins TRBV28 and TRBJ1-4, with a possible D match to TRBD1 (6 bases). The CDR3 has 17 residues. Between the trimmed V and J ends, which lost 3 bases and 2 bases, there was a span of 16 bases. Per germline, CDR1 MDHEN and CDR2 SYDVKM. The CDR3, as DNA: TGTGCCAGCAGTTTGTTCCCCGAGGGGGATACTAATGAAAAACTGTTTTTT. It codes for CASSLFPEGDTNEKLFF.

The chain links TRBV28 to TRBJ2-1, with a tentative D call TRBD1 (6 bases). CDR3 length equals 12 residues. V gave up 3 bases and J gave up 7 bases, with 7 bases separating them. The germline V gene encodes CDR1 MDHEN and CDR2 SYDVKM. The CDR3 DNA reads TGTGCCAGCAGTTTTCAGGGGAATGAGCAGTTCTTC. The encoded protein is CASSFQGNEQFF.

The chain employs TRBV6-5 and TRBJ2-7; TRBD2 is a possible D gene (6 bases). The germline V and J ends were trimmed by 0 bases and 3 bases, with 12 bases remaining between them. The CDR3 is made up of 15 amino acids. Germline-derived CDR1 and CDR2 are MNHEY and SVGAGI. The CDR3: CASSYSGTGDYEQYF. CDR3 nucleotides: TGTGCCAGCAGTTACTCTGGGACTGGGGACTACGAGCAGTACTTC.

J is TRBJ2-3 and V is TRBV28; D is ambiguous. V lost 5 bases and J 4 bases, leaving 16 bases between the germline ends. The CDR3 is 15 amino acids. Looked up from germline, CDR1 is MDHEN and CDR2 is SYDVKM. The CDR3 protein is CASSIRQFSPDTQYF. In DNA, the CDR3 is TGTGCCAGCAGTATAAGACAATTTTCCCCAGATACGCAGTATTTT. The variable domain in full, with the rest retrieved from reference TRBV28 and TRBJ2-3, is DVKVTQSSRYLVKRTGEKVFLECVQDMDHENMFWYRQDPGLGLRLIYFSYDVKMKEKGDIPEGYSVSREKKERFSLILESASTNQTSMYLCASSIRQFSPDTQYFGPGTRLTVL.